This TCR beta chain was captured in a study of blood T cell repertoires in COVID-19. Germline assignment: CDR1 SGDLS and CDR2 YYNGEE. The trim removed 0 bases at V and 2 bases at J, leaving 12 bases unmatched. The CDR3 has 18 amino acids. Data came from immunoSEQ multiplex PCR; TCRdb stores just in-frame clones and leaves some out. The data contain 56,000 or so clones, approximately 92% of them seen just once; the ten biggest clones take up about 6.5%. The source is a man in his forties or fifties with active COVID-19. Specimen: peripheral blood. The chain couples TRBV9 to TRBJ2-5; 8 bases agree with TRBD1. This chain's CDR3 is CASSVGVRTGILQETQYF. The CDR3 region has the DNA TGTGCCAGCAGCGTAGGGGTCCGGACAGGGATATTACAAGAGACCCAGTACTTC.